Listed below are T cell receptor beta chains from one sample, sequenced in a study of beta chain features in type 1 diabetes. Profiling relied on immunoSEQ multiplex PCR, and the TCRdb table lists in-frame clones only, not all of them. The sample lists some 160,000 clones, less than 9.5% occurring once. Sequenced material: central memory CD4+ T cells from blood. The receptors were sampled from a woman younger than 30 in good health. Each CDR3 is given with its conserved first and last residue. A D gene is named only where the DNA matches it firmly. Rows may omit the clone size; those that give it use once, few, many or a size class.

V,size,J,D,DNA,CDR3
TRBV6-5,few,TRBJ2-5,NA,TGTGCCAGCTCATTGAGGGTGAAAGGAGAGACCCAGTACTTC,CASSLRVKGETQYF
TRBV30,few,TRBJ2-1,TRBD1,TGTGCCTGGAGTGTAAGAGACAGGGGGTCCAATGAGCAGTTCTTC,CAWSVRDRGSNEQFF
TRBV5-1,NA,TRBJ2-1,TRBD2,TGCGCCAGCAGCCGCCGCGCGGGGGGTCCCTACAATGAGCAGTTCTTC,CASSRRAGGPYNEQFF
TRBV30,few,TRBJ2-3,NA,TGTGCCTGGAGTACTACTCACCGGGATACGCAGTATTTT,CAWSTTHRDTQYF
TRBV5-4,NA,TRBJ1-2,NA,TGTGCCAGCAGCTTGGGTCAGGACTATGGCTACACCTTC,CASSLGQDYGYTF
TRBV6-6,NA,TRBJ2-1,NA,TGTGCCAGCATCCTCGGGACATCGGGATGGGGTGAGCAGTTCTTC,CASILGTSGWGEQFF
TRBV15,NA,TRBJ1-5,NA,TGTGCCACCGGACAGCCCAATCAGCCCCAGCATTTT,CATGQPNQPQHF
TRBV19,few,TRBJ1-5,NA,TGTGCCAGTAGTATAGGGACAGCTTTAAATCAGCCCCAGCATTTT,CASSIGTALNQPQHF
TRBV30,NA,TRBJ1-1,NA,TGTGCCTGGAGGGCGGGCCCTCCCGGGGGCACTGAAGCTTTCTTT,CAWRAGPPGGTEAFF
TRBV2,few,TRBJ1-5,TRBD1,TGTGCCAGCAGGGTCGACAGGGACAATCAGCCCCAGCATTTT,CASRVDRDNQPQHF
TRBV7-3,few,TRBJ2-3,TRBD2,TGTGCCAGCAGCTTCAGCGGGGGGAGCACAGATACGCAGTATTTT,CASSFSGGSTDTQYF
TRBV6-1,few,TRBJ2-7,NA,TGTGCCAGCAGACGTACAGGGTCCTCCTACGAGCAGTACTTC,CASRRTGSSYEQYF
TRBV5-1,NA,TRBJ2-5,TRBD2,TGCGCCAGCAGCCCGCGGGCGGGAGCGGTGGGCCAAGAGACCCAGTACTTC,CASSPRAGAVGQETQYF
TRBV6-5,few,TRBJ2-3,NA,TGTGCCAGCAGGGCGGGGAGCCCAGATACGCAGTATTTT,CASRAGSPDTQYF
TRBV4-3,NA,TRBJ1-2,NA,TGCGCCAGCAGCCGTTCGGACAGTTCTAACTATGGCTACACCTTC,CASSRSDSSNYGYTF
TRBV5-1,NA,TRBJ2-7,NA,TGCGCCAGCAGCTTGGTACCTCCCTCCGGCGAGCAGTACTTC,CASSLVPPSGEQYF
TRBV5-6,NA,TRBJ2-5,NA,TGTGCCAGCAAGGGGGCCGGAGGGATTGGCCAAGAGACCCAGTACTTC,CASKGAGGIGQETQYF
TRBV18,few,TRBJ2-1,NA,TGTGCCAGCTCGCCTCTCGAGGGGGTAGACAATGAGCAGTTCTTC,CASSPLEGVDNEQFF